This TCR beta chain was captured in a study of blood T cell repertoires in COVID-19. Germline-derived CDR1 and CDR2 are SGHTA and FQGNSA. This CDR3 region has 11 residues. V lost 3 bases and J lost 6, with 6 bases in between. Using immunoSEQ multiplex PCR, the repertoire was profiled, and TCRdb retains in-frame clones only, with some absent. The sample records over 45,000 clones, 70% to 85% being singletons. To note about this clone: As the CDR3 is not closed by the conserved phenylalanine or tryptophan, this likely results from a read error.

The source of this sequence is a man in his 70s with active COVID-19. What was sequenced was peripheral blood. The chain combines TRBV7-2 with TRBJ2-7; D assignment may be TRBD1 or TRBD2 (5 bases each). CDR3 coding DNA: TGTGCCAGCAGCTTTGGGGGCGAGCAGTACCTC. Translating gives CASSFGGEQYL.